This TCR beta chain was recorded in a study of T cell responses to AZD1222 COVID-19 vaccine (dated by TCRdb to the early 2020s). Regarding the study in general: AZD1222 recipients whose second dose came at about 4 weeks and those whose second dose came at about 12 weeks were combined into one group, since spike-specific TCR depth and breadth did not differ between the two schedules. Trial participants were enrolled by age into subgroups of 18-55, 56-69 and 70-plus years, and 148, 28 and 57 TCR-sequenced participants, respectively, were included in these subgroups. A total of 230 or so trial participants underwent TCR sequencing, of whom around 200 received two doses of AZD1222 and around 25 received two doses of the MenACWY control vaccine. Study-wide conclusions, independent of this receptor: In the small 56-69-year group, the increase in depth fell short of significance, most likely because of low power. Epitopes outside the regions mutated in the B.1.351 and B.1.1.7 variants were reportedly recognized by nearly half of the unique spike-specific TCRs. Conclusions about previously exposed vaccinees were limited because only six AZD1222 recipients were SARS-CoV-2 seropositive at baseline. The vaccine-associated CD4 TCRs covered the entire spike protein, and the dominant responses fell in regions 160-218 and 743-854. After two AZD1222 doses, spike-specific TCR breadth and depth were significantly higher than at day 0 and than in MenACWY recipients. No day 14 peak-response samples were available, so repertoires were characterized only after the peak T cell response. Participants were mostly white British, with more females than males. The authors suggested clonal diversity may have been underestimated.

Of note for this clone: Its antigen is not yet known. One base away there is no much larger clone; base qualities are not given.

The CDR3 regions of human TCRbeta chains were analyzed by immunosequencing. As for the original processing: Repertoire TCRs were checked for matches against a reference library of SARS-CoV-2-specific TCRs that had been generated using the MIRA antigen-specificity platform. Breadth meant the fraction of unique TCRs that were SARS-CoV-2-associated, whereas depth meant the fraction of total T cells that were SARS-CoV-2-associated. Using the MIRA data, every spike-specific TCR was mapped to the spike region that the TCR reacted to and assigned to either a CD4 or a CD8 class. Log10-transformed breadth and depth values were compared by one-way ANOVA with Sidak's multiple comparisons tests. In TCRdb, the immuneACCESS table is reduced to in-frame sequences with V and J assigned. These tables do not hold every clone; where another copy was compared, an unresolved V gene accounts for under half, and the others remain unexplained. That table furnishes V, J and clone size, whereas the DNA furnished D and trimming. The sample includes 150,000 or so clones, with around 90% observed a single time. The top ten clonotypes cover 5% of the sample.

Reading the label with the study, this specimen's time point is: baseline before first vaccination. Vaccinee samples came from UK trials COV001 and COV002, including a single-blind randomized controlled phase 2/3 trial of AZD1222 (ChAdOx1 nCoV-19) in healthy adults. Trial participant PBMC samples were collected at day 0 and day 28 after the second dose for TCRbeta chain sequencing. V trim: 1 base; J trim: 8 bases; unmatched bases: 11. CDR1 and CDR2, looked up from the germline V gene, are SGHVS and FNYEAQ. Taken from cysteine to phenylalanine, the CDR3 has 17 residues. The only DNA kept is the CDR3, 51 bases in frame from the first base.

The rearranged chain carries TRBV7-6 and TRBJ2-1; 10 middle bases align to TRBD2. The material was peripheral blood, obtained on day 0 of AZD1222 vaccination. The source of this sequence is an adult in good health. The nucleotides read TGTGCCAGCAGCTTAGGGGGCGGAGCGGGAGGGCGTTATGAGCAGTTCTTC. It is translated as CASSLGGGAGGRYEQFF.